Below, 16 T cell receptor beta chains from the same sample are listed, as sequenced in a study of shared clonotypes between healthy human individuals. Profiling relied on immunoSEQ multiplex PCR, and the TCRdb table lists in-frame clones only, not all of them. The repertoire has some 1,100,000 clones, 75% to 85% of them found once; the top ten carry approximately 0.5%. Sequencing input: memory CD4+ T cells from PBMCs. The sample's subset: CD45RA-negative fraction. The receptors stem from a man between 18 and 35 years old in good health. Some clones in this sample may be carry-over from other donors' samples.

The J gene is TRBJ2-1, the V gene TRBV4-2; D call uncertain. Trimming pared 4 bases from V and 12 bases from J, leaving 19 bases between. Germline V lookup: CDR1 LGHNA, CDR2 YNFKEQ. This CDR3 is 14 amino acids long. Here the CDR3 DNA reads TGTGCCAGCAGCCCTCTAAGGCTGGAGAGCGTGCAGTTCTTC. Translated: CASSPLRLESVQFF.

This clone was observed a handful of times. The chain recombines TRBV7-9 with TRBJ2-2; D gene ambiguous. Per the germline V gene, CDR1 is SEHNR and CDR2 is FQNEAQ (reference sequence). The V end was cut by 0 bases, the J end by 4 bases, with 3 bases between. The CDR3 totals 13 residues. CDR3 nucleotide sequence: TGTGCCAGCAGCTTAGCCCGCACCGGGGAGCTGTTTTTT. It specifies CASSLARTGELFF.

The CDR3 nucleotides are TGTGCCAGCAGTGGGGACAGGAGCACAGATACGCAGTATTTT. This encodes CASSGDRSTDTQYF. This chain links TRBV2 with TRBJ2-3; TRBD1 matches 8 bases. The trim removed 4 bases at V and 0 bases at J, leaving 0 bases unmatched. This CDR3 contains 14 residues. CDR1 and CDR2 from the germline V gene are SNHLY and FYNNEI.

The chain carries TRBV7-2 and TRBJ2-7; 10 nucleotides agree with TRBD1. The CDR3 is 14 residues long. Germline V gives CDR1 SGHTA, CDR2 FQGNSA. V lost 4 bases to trimming and J lost 6 bases; unmatched junction nucleotides: 6. The CDR3 DNA sequence: TGTGCCAGCAGCTCACAGACAGGGGGCCTCGAGCAGTACTTC. Translating it yields CASSSQTGGLEQYF.

This sequence joins TRBV28 and TRBJ2-7, with 8 bases matching TRBD1. The V and J ends lost 4 bases and 0 bases, in that order; junction bases with no gene match: 8. The CDR3 runs 16 residues. Germline lookup yields CDR1 MDHEN and CDR2 SYDVKM. The CDR3 bases are TGTGCCAGCAGTTACCTCCGTGGGACAGGCTCCTACGAGCAGTACTTC. Translation gives CASSYLRGTGSYEQYF. Drawing the rest from reference TRBV28 and TRBJ2-7, the complete variable domain is DVKVTQSSRYLVKRTGEKVFLECVQDMDHENMFWYRQDPGLGLRLIYFSYDVKMKEKGDIPEGYSVSREKKERFSLILESASTNQTSMYLCASSYLRGTGSYEQYFGPGTRLTVT.

The CDR3, as DNA: TGTGCCACCAGCAGAGCCTCACATTTGCGGGAGCGGGAGACCCAGTACTTC. It yields the protein CATSRASHLRERETQYF. This chain uses TRBV15 with TRBJ2-5; 7 bases align to TRBD2. V dropped 1 base and J dropped 5; count of bases not matched to a gene: 13. From germline, CDR1 is LNHNV and CDR2 YYDKDF (reference sequence). CDR3 length equals 17 residues.

The chain uses TRBV28 and TRBJ1-4, with D perhaps TRBD1 (5 bases). The germline gives CDR1 MDHEN, CDR2 SYDVKM. CDR3 size: 15 residues. Trimming removed 7 bases at V and 4 bases at J, with 16 bases between. The CDR3 sequence is CASTAGAVYNEKLFF. In nucleotides, the CDR3 is TGTGCCAGCACCGCCGGGGCCGTCTATAATGAAAAACTGTTTTTT.

The genes are TRBV19 and TRBJ1-4; D is possibly TRBD1 (5 bases). Germline values: CDR1 LNHDA, CDR2 SQIVND (reference sequence). V was cut by 7 bases and J by 2 bases, with 8 bases left in between. This CDR3 comprises 13 residues. The CDR3 loop reads CASMRGTNEKLFF. The DNA of the CDR3 is TGTGCCAGTATGCGGGGGACTAATGAAAAACTGTTTTTT.

The chain is built from TRBV6-5 and TRBJ2-7; D remains unclear. The V end was cut by 4 bases, the J end by 5 bases, with 12 bases between. CDR3 size: 13 residues. In germline, CDR1 is MNHEY, CDR2 SVGAGI. The CDR3: CASSSSSRDEQYF. CDR3 DNA sequence: TGTGCCAGCAGTTCCAGCTCAAGGGACGAGCAGTACTTC.

This chain uses TRBV19 with TRBJ2-5, with TRBD2 matching over 14 bases. Losses at the gene ends were 6 bases for V and 4 bases for J; bases not matched to a gene: 4. Germline V lookup: CDR1 LNHDA, CDR2 SQIVND (reference sequence). The CDR3 contains 15 residues. Here the CDR3 DNA reads TGTGCCAGTAGGTCGGGACTAGCGGGAGCAGAGACCCAGTACTTC. Translating gives CASRSGLAGAETQYF.

This chain connects TRBV2 to TRBJ1-1; D might be TRBD1 (5 bases). Trimming removed 2 bases at V and 3 bases at J, with 10 bases between. This CDR3 spans 14 amino acids. Germline lookup yields CDR1 SNHLY and CDR2 FYNNEI. Written as DNA, the CDR3 is TGTGCCAGCAGTGAACAAGGGGCGTACACTGAAGCTTTCTTT. Residues: CASSEQGAYTEAFF.

This clone was recorded a few times. The gene calls are TRBV27 and TRBJ1-2, with D maybe TRBD1 (5 bases). This CDR3 region has 13 residues. In germline, CDR1 is MNHEY, CDR2 SMNVEV (reference sequence). Trimming stripped 6 bases from V and 7 bases from J, with 15 bases between. CDR3 residues: CASRGTGERGYTF. CDR3 DNA: TGTGCCAGCAGAGGGACGGGAGAGCGTGGCTACACCTTC.

Regarding this clone: This may come from a read error, since a much larger clone is one base off. Here the CDR3 omits its conserved ending phenylalanine or tryptophan, so a read error is the likely source. This chain joins TRBV6-6 and TRBJ2-7, with TRBD1 matching 7 bases. The CDR3 spans 14 residues. With 0 bases clipped from V and 4 bases from J, the junction kept 3 bases outside the gene matches. Per germline, CDR1 MNHNY and CDR2 SVGAGI (reference sequence). The DNA for the CDR3 is TGTGCCAGCAGTTACTCGAGGGGGCAGTACGAGCAGTACCTC. Amino acids: CASSYSRGQYEQYL.

This clone was detected only a few times. One end of the junction varies from germline; a read error may be responsible. The V gene is TRBV2, the J gene TRBJ2-2; 9 bases align to TRBD2. Germline CDR1 and CDR2: SNHLY and FYNNEI. The CDR3 is made up of 16 amino acids. CDR3: CASSQATSGNTGELFF. The CDR3 DNA is TGTGCCAGCAGTCAAGCGACTAGCGGGAACACCGGGGAGCTGTTTTTT.

The rearrangement joins TRBV5-1 to TRBJ1-5, with 9 bases lining up with TRBD1. Germline lookup yields CDR1 SGHRS and CDR2 YFSETQ. The CDR3 is 15 residues long. The J segment lost 2 bases and the V segment lost 4 bases, leaving 4 bases of the junction unmatched. The CDR3 DNA sequence: TGCGCCAGCAGCCAGACAGGGGGTGGCAATCAGCCCCAGCATTTT. Protein product: CASSQTGGGNQPQHF.

V and J are TRBV27 and TRBJ2-7; maybe TRBD2 (5 bases). Germline loops: CDR1 MNHEY, CDR2 SMNVEV (reference sequence). This CDR3 has 14 amino acids. Trimming shortened V by 6 bases and J by 0 bases, and 12 bases separated the two germline ends. The CDR3: CASSPAGFSYEQYF. The DNA of the CDR3 is TGTGCCAGCAGCCCGGCGGGTTTCTCCTACGAGCAGTACTTC.